This TCR beta chain was sequenced for a study of T cells after yellow fever vaccination. The study's findings and limits: Abundant bulk-population clonotypes could contaminate the FACS-sorted repertoires. A limited proportion of clonotypes was detected within both the CD4 and CD8 compartments. Most primary-vaccination clones reappeared after the booster (about 97% CD4, approximately 88% CD8).

The TCR cDNA carried a universal primer site and UMIs from 5'RACE template switching. TCRdb ran MiXCR on the 5' RACE reads and lists one entry per CDR3 protein. The repertoire has about 430,000 distinct CDR3 sequences, about 19% of them found once; the top ten carry over 15%. Germline assignment: CDR1 LGHNA and CDR2 YSLEER. The CDR3 extends over 13 amino acids. Trimming stripped 8 bases from V and 1 base from J, with 11 bases between. This clonotype was seen a few times. Its antigen is still unknown. The rearrangement uses TRBV4-3 and TRBJ2-5, with D perhaps TRBD2 (5 bases). The receptor comes from a man aged 18 to 29 who received the YFV17D yellow fever vaccine. The sample in question was PBMCs, obtained before the yellow fever booster vaccination. The CDR3 nucleotides read TGCGCCAGCGCTGGAGGACTCCAAGAGACCCAGTACTTC. This encodes CASAGGLQETQYF.